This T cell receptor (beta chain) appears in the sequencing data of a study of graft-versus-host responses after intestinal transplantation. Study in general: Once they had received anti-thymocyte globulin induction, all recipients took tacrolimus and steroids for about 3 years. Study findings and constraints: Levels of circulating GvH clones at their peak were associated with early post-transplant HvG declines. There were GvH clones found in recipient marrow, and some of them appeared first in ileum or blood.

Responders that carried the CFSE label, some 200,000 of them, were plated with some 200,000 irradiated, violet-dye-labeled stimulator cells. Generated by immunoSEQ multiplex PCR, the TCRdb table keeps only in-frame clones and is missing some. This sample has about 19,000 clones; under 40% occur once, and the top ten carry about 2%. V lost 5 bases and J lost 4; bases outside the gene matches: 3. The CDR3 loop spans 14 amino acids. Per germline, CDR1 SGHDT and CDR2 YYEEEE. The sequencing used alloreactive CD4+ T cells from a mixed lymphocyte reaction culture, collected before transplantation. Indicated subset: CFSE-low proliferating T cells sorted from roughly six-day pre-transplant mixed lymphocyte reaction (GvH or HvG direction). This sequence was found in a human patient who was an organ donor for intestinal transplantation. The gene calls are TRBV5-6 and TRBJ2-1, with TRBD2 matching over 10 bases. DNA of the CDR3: TGTGCCAGCAGACAGGGACTAGCGTACAATGAGCAGTTCTTC. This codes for CASRQGLAYNEQFF.